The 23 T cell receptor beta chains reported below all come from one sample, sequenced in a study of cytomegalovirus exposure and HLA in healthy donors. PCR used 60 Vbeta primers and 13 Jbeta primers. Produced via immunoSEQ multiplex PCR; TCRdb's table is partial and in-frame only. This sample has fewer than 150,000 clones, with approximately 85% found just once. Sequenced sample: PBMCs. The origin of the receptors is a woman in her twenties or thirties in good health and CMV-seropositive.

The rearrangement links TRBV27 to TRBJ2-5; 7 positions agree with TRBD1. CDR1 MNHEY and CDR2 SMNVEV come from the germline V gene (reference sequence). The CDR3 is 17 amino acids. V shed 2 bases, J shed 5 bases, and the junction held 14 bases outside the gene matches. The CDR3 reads CASSLQGWSSRGETQYF. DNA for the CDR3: TGTGCCAGCAGTTTACAGGGATGGAGCTCCAGGGGGGAGACCCAGTACTTC.

In DNA, the CDR3 is TGTGCCTGGAGTGTAGGGACAGGGGAATTGCTGTTTTTT. Its translation: CAWSVGTGELLFF. This chain joins TRBV30 and TRBJ1-4; 10 bases agree with TRBD1. CDR3 length equals 13 residues. CDR1 GTSNPN and CDR2 SVGIG come from the germline V gene (reference sequence). With V trimmed by 0 bases and J by 14 bases, 6 bases remained unmatched.

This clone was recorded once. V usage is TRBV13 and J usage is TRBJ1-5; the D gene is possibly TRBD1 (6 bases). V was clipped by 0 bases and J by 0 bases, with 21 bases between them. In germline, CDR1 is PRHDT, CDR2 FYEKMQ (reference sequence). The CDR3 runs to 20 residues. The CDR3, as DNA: TGTGCCAGCAGCTTAGGAGGGGGGGGACGGGGCCCATATAGCAATCAGCCCCAGCATTTT. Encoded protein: CASSLGGGGRGPYSNQPQHF.

This CDR3 is CASSLWGTGGGEKLFF. CDR3 sequence (DNA): TGTGCCAGCAGTCTATGGGGGACAGGGGGGGGTGAAAAACTGTTTTTT. V and J are TRBV27 and TRBJ1-4, with 11 bases aligning to TRBD1. Germline V lookup: CDR1 MNHEY, CDR2 SMNVEV (reference sequence). V trimming: 5 bases; J trimming: 7 bases; junction bases outside the gene matches: 9. This CDR3 spans 16 amino acids.

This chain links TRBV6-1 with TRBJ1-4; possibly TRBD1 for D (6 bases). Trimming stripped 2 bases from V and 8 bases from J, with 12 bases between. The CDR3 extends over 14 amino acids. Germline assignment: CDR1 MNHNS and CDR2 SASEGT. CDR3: CASSEMTGYEKLFF. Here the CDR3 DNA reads TGTGCCAGCAGTGAAATGACAGGCTACGAAAAACTGTTTTTT.

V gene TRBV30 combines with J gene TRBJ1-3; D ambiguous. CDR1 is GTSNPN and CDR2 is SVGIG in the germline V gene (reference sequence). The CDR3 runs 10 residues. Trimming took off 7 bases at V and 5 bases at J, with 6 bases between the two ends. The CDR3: CAFGRNTIYF. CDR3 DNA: TGTGCCTTTGGGCGAAACACCATATATTTT.

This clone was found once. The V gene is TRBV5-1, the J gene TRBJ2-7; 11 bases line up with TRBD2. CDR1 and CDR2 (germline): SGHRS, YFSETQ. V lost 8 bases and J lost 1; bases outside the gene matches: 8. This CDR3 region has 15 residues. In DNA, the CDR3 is TGCGCCAGTACTCCGGGACTAGCGGCATCCTACGAGCAGTACTTC. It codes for CASTPGLAASYEQYF.

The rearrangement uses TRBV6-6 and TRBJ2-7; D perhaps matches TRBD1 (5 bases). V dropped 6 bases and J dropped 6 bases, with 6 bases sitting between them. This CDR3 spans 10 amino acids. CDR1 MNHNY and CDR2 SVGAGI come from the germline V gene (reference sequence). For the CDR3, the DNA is TGTGCCAGCAGGGGGCGCGAGCAGTACTTC. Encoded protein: CASRGREQYF.

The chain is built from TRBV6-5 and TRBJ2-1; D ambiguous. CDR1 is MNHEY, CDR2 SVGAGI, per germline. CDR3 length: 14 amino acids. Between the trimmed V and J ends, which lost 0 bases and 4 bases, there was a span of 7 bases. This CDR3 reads CASSYSIQYNEQFF. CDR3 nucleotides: TGTGCCAGCAGTTACTCGATCCAGTACAATGAGCAGTTCTTC.

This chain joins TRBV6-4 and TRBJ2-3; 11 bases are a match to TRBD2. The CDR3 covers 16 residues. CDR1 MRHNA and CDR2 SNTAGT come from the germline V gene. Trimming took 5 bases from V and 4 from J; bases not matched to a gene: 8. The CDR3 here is CASSPHSGGAADTQYF. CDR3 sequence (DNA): TGTGCCAGCAGTCCCCATAGCGGGGGGGCCGCAGATACGCAGTATTTT.

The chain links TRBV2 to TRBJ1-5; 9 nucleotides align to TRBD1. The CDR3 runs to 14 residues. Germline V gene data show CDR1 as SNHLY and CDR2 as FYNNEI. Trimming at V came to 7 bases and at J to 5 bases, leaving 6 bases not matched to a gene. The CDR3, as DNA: TGTGCCAGCACCGGACAGGGGAGGGATCAGCCCCAGCATTTT. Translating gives CASTGQGRDQPQHF.

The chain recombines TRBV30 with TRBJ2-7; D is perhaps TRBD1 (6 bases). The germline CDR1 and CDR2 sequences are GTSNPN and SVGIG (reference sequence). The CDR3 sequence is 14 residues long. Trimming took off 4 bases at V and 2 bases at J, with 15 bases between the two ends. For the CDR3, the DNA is TGTGCCTGGAAGCCGCAGGGGTCCCCCTACGAGCAGTACTTC. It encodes CAWKPQGSPYEQYF.

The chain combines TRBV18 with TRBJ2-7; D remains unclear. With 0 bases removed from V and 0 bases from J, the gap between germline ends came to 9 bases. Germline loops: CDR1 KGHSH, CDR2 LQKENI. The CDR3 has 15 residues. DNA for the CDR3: TGTGCCAGCTCACCACCCCCACAGATCTCCTACGAGCAGTACTTC. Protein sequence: CASSPPPQISYEQYF.

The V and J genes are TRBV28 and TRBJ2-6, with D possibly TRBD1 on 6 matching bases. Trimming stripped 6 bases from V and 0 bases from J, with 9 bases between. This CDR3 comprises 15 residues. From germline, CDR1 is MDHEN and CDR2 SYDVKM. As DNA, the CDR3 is TGTGCCAGCAGAACAGGGTCCTCTGGGGCCAACGTCCTGACTTTC. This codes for CASRTGSSGANVLTF.

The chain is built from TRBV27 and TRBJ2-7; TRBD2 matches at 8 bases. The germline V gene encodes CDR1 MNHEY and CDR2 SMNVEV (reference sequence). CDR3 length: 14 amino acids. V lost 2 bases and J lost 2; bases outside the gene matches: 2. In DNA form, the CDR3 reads TGTGCCAGCAGTTTAGCGGGGGGCCCCTACGAGCAGTACTTC. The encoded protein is CASSLAGGPYEQYF.

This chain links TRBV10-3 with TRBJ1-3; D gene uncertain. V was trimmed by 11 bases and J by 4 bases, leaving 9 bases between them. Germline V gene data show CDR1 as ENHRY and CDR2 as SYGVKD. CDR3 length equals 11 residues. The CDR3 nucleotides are TGTGCCGTCCGCGCGGGAAACACCATATATTTT. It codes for CAVRAGNTIYF.

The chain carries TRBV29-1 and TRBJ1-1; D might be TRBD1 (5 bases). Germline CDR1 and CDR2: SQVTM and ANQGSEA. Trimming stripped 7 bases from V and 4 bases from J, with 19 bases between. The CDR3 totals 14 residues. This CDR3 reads CSAPRQGSGTEAFF. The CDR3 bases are TGCAGCGCCCCACGTCAGGGTTCGGGCACTGAAGCTTTCTTT.

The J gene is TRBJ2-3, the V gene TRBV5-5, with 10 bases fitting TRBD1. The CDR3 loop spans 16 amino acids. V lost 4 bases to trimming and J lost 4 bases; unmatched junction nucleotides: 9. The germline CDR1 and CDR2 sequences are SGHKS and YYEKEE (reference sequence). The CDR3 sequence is CASSPPRQGASDTQYF. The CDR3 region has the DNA TGTGCCAGCAGCCCCCCCCGACAGGGGGCATCAGATACGCAGTATTTT. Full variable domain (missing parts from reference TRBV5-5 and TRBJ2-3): DAGVTQSPTHLIKTRGQQVTLRCSPISGHKSVSWYQQVLGQGPQFIFQYYEKEERGRGNFPDRFSARQFPNYSSELNVNALLLGDSALYLCASSPPRQGASDTQYFGPGTRLTVL.

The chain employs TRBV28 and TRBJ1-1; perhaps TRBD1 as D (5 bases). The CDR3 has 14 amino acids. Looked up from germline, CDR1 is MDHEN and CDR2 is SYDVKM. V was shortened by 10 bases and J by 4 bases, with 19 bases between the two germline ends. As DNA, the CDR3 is TGTGCCACCATCACCTCAGGGAGGGGCACTGAAGCTTTCTTT. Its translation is CATITSGRGTEAFF. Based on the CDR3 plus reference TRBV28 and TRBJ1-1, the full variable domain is DVKVTQSSRYLVKRTGEKVFLECVQDMDHENMFWYRQDPGLGLRLIYFSYDVKMKEKGDIPEGYSVSREKKERFSLILESASTNQTSMYLCATITSGRGTEAFFGQGTRLTVV.

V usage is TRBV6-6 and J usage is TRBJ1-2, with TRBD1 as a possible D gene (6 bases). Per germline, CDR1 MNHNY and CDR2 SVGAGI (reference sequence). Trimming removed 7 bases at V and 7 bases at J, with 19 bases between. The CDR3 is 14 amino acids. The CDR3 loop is CASIPTGPILGYTF. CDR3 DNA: TGTGCCAGCATCCCGACAGGCCCTATTCTTGGCTACACCTTC.

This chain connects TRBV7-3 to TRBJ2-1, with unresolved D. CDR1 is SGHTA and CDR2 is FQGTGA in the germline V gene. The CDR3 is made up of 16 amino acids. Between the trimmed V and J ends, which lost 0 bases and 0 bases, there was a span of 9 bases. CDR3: CASSLTLDSSYNEQFF. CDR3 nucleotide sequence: TGTGCCAGCAGCTTAACTCTAGATAGCTCCTACAATGAGCAGTTCTTC.

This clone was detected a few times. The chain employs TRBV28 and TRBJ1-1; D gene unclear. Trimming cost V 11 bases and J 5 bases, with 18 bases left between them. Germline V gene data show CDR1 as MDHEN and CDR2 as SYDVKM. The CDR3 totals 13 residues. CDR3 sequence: CASIGAGGTEAFF. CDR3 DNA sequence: TGTGCCTCTATCGGAGCCGGTGGAACTGAAGCTTTCTTT.

CDR3 sequence (DNA): TGTGCCAGCAGCGTATCGACAGACACTGAAGCTTTCTTT. Translation gives CASSVSTDTEAFF. This chain uses TRBV9 with TRBJ1-1, with a possible D match to TRBD1 (5 bases). The V end lost 1 base, the J end lost 3 bases, and 7 bases lay between the germline ends. Germline assignment: CDR1 SGDLS and CDR2 YYNGEE. CDR3 length: 13 residues.